The 32 T cell receptor beta chains listed next were all sequenced from one sample in a study of beta chain features in type 1 diabetes. The study, taken as a whole, reports: TCRB CDR3s were moderately but significantly shorter in Type 1 diabetes patients in all four CD4+ subsets.

Expressed TCRB transcripts were sequenced after all isolated RNA was converted to cDNA. The assay was immunoSEQ multiplex PCR, and TCRdb's table has in-frame clones only and misses some. Of hundreds of thousands of clones in the sample, about an eighth are singletons; the top ten hold less than 0.025%. No antigen has been assigned to these receptors. The sequenced sample consisted of naive CD4+ T cells from blood. These receptor sequences come from a man between 18 and 35 years old with type 1 diabetes.

The V call is TRBV5-4, the J call TRBJ2-7; 10 bases are shared with TRBD2. This CDR3 comprises 14 residues. Germline loops: CDR1 SGHNT, CDR2 YYREEE (reference sequence). J gave up 6 bases and V 5 bases, and 8 bases lay outside the gene matches. CDR3 in amino acids: CASSQLAGSIEQYF. The CDR3 nucleotides are TGTGCCAGCAGTCAACTAGCGGGGTCGATCGAGCAGTACTTC.

The table lists this clone with a few counts. The chain couples TRBV4-1 to TRBJ2-5; no clear D. The CDR3 spans 18 residues. Germline V gene data show CDR1 as MGHRA and CDR2 as YSYEKL. Trimming pared 0 bases from V and 1 base from J, leaving 18 bases between. In nucleotides, the CDR3 is TGCGCCAGCAGCCAAGAAAGGGCGTCTCCTTTGGGCCAAGAGACCCAGTACTTC. Translation: CASSQERASPLGQETQYF.

This sequence joins TRBV5-1 and TRBJ2-7; D is uncertain. CDR1 and CDR2 from the germline V gene are SGHRS and YFSETQ. There are 14 residues in the CDR3. V dropped 4 bases and J dropped 0 bases, with 11 bases sitting between them. CDR3 DNA: TGCGCCAGCAGCCTGACGGCTCCCTCCTACGAGCAGTACTTC. Its protein is CASSLTAPSYEQYF.

This clone was picked up a small number of times. The sample holds other DNA sequences that translate to the same CDR3. J is TRBJ1-1 and V is TRBV5-1; no reliable D call. There are 11 residues in the CDR3. The germline gives CDR1 SGHRS, CDR2 YFSETQ. The V and J ends lost 0 bases and 6 bases respectively, with 3 bases between them. DNA of the CDR3: TGCGCCAGCAGCTTGGGCCCTGAAGCTTTCTTT. As protein: CASSLGPEAFF.

This clone was counted only a few times. The chain combines TRBV4-1 with TRBJ2-2; 8 bases line up with TRBD1. The germline CDR1 and CDR2 sequences are MGHRA and YSYEKL. The junction had 5 bases not matched to a gene; V was cut back by 1 base and J by 1 base. The CDR3 totals 17 residues. CDR3 loop: CASSQGTGTGNTGELFF. The CDR3 coding sequence is TGCGCCAGCAGCCAAGGCACCGGGACAGGGAACACCGGGGAGCTGTTTTTT.

The V and J genes are TRBV6-6 and TRBJ1-1; D is unclear. There are 12 residues in the CDR3. Trimming shortened V by 8 bases and J by 1 base, and 8 bases separated the two germline ends. Germline loops: CDR1 MNHNY, CDR2 SVGAGI (reference sequence). CDR3 in amino acids: CASLNRNTEAFF. CDR3 coding DNA: TGTGCCAGCTTAAACAGGAACACTGAAGCTTTCTTT.

This clone was detected only a few times. V gene TRBV2 combines with J gene TRBJ2-3, with 8 nucleotides matching TRBD1. The length of the CDR3 is 14 residues. Germline V gene sequence: CDR1 SNHLY, CDR2 FYNNEI. J lost 4 bases, V lost 3 bases, and 3 bases had no gene match. The CDR3 is CASSDGTGADTQYF. CDR3 bases: TGTGCCAGCAGTGACGGGACAGGAGCAGATACGCAGTATTTT.

The CDR3 sequence: CSANRIVGYTF. The CDR3 DNA sequence: TGCAGTGCTAACAGGATAGTGGGCTACACCTTC. The V call is TRBV20-1, the J call TRBJ1-2; a possible D gene is TRBD1 (5 bases). The V end was cut by 4 bases, the J end by 8 bases, with 11 bases between. Germline V gene sequence: CDR1 DFQATT, CDR2 SNEGSKA (reference sequence). CDR3 length: 11 residues.

This clone was found a few times. This chain joins TRBV28 and TRBJ1-5; no reliable D call. Between the trimmed V and J ends, which lost 7 bases and 0 bases, there was a span of 10 bases. The CDR3 consists of 14 residues. Germline CDR1 and CDR2: MDHEN and SYDVKM. The DNA for the CDR3 is TGTGCCAGCACTTCGGAGTATAGCAATCAGCCCCAGCATTTT. This translates into CASTSEYSNQPQHF.

About this clone: A read error may produce the germline difference seen at one junction end. This chain connects TRBV5-1 to TRBJ2-3; TRBD1 might be the D (6 bases). The CDR3 totals 16 residues. Germline lookup yields CDR1 SGHRS and CDR2 YFSETQ. The CDR3 reads CASSLAADSGTNTQYF. CDR3 nucleotide sequence: TGCGCCAGCAGCTTGGCCGCGGACAGCGGCACAAATACGCAGTATTTT.

This clone appeared a few times. The chain has TRBV29-1 and TRBJ2-1; 12 positions agree with TRBD2. The CDR3 extends over 14 amino acids. Germline CDR1 reads SQVTM; CDR2 reads ANQGSEA. The V gene end was trimmed by 7 bases and the J gene end by 3 bases; junction bases not matched to a gene: 4. CDR3 residues: CSGRTSGDYNEQFF. CDR3 in DNA: TGCAGCGGCCGGACTAGCGGGGACTACAATGAGCAGTTCTTC.

This clone was recorded a few times. The rearrangement links TRBV9 to TRBJ2-7, with unresolved D. The germline V gene encodes CDR1 SGDLS and CDR2 YYNGEE. The CDR3 totals 15 residues. The V and J ends lost 0 bases and 1 base respectively, with 11 bases between them. The CDR3 loop is CASSVEYGTSYEQYF. The DNA for the CDR3 is TGTGCCAGCAGCGTAGAGTACGGAACGTCCTACGAGCAGTACTTC.

The chain links TRBV29-1 to TRBJ2-2; no clear D gene. CDR3 size: 13 residues. V was cut by 3 bases and J by 1 base, with 6 bases left in between. Germline CDR1 reads SQVTM; CDR2 reads ANQGSEA. CDR3 sequence reads: CSVESKNTGELFF. CDR3 DNA sequence: TGCAGCGTTGAGAGCAAGAACACCGGGGAGCTGTTTTTT.

The V gene is TRBV30, the J gene TRBJ2-5, with 7 positions matching TRBD2. CDR1 GTSNPN and CDR2 SVGIG come from the germline V gene (reference sequence). The CDR3 sequence is 11 residues long. Trimming took 5 bases from V and 4 from J; bases not matched to a gene: 1. CDR3 bases: TGTGCCTGGGGGAGGGCAGAGACCCAGTACTTC. Translation: CAWGRAETQYF.

This chain uses TRBV4-1 with TRBJ2-6; perhaps TRBD1 as D (6 bases). There are 17 residues in the CDR3. V lost 4 bases, J lost 0 bases, and 13 bases lay in between. Germline CDR1 MGHRA, CDR2 YSYEKL. The CDR3 sequence is CASSLRQVISGANVLTF. The CDR3 region has the DNA TGCGCCAGCAGCCTAAGACAGGTTATCTCTGGGGCCAACGTCCTGACTTTC.

This clone has just a few counts. This rearrangement joins TRBV13 to TRBJ2-5; unclear D gene. The CDR3 totals 13 residues. The germline gives CDR1 PRHDT, CDR2 FYEKMQ (reference sequence). The ends were cut back, 7 bases at V and 5 bases at J, with 14 bases in the middle. The CDR3 nucleotides read TGTGCCAGCAAGGTCGGCCATGGGGAGACCCAGTACTTC. Translating gives CASKVGHGETQYF.

The V and J genes are TRBV25-1 and TRBJ2-3; possible D gene TRBD2, 7 bases. CDR3 length: 15 amino acids. V was trimmed by 5 bases and J by 5 bases, leaving 17 bases between them. Germline loops: CDR1 MGHDK, CDR2 SYGVNS. CDR3 region: CASSPPWGGRDTQYF. The CDR3, as DNA: TGTGCCAGCAGTCCCCCTTGGGGGGGGCGAGATACGCAGTATTTT. Looking up the rest from reference TRBV25-1 and TRBJ2-3 gives the full variable domain: EADIYQTPRYLVIGTGKKITLECSQTMGHDKMYWYQQDPGMELHLIHYSYGVNSTEKGDLSSESTVSRIRTEHFPLTLESARPSHTSQYLCASSPPWGGRDTQYFGPGTRLTVL.

The chain employs TRBV11-3 and TRBJ2-7, with 7 bases matching TRBD2. Germline values: CDR1 SGHNT, CDR2 YENEEA. V dropped 6 bases and J dropped 6; count of bases not matched to a gene: 11. The CDR3 spans 14 residues. The DNA of the CDR3 is TGTGCCAGCAGAGAGACCGGGGGGTCCATCGAGCAGTACTTC. It yields the protein CASRETGGSIEQYF.

The chain is built from TRBV18 and TRBJ1-2, with no clear D. Trimming took 6 bases from V and 8 from J, leaving 16 bases between them. The CDR3 has 13 residues. Germline assignment: CDR1 KGHSH and CDR2 LQKENI. This chain's CDR3 is CASSQSGHFGYTF. The CDR3 nucleotides are TGTGCCAGCTCCCAAAGCGGTCATTTCGGCTACACCTTC.

This clone is a singleton in its sample. For the CDR3, the DNA is TGTGCCAGTAGTCTAGGGAACTATGGCTACACCTTC. It translates to CASSLGNYGYTF. The J gene is TRBJ1-2, the V gene TRBV19; D is ambiguous. The V gene lost 5 bases and the J gene lost 2 bases, with 6 bases spanning the gap. This CDR3 contains 12 residues. From germline, CDR1 is LNHDA and CDR2 SQIVND (reference sequence).

The chain has TRBV4-1 and TRBJ1-4; D is ambiguous. This CDR3 is built from 14 residues. Germline values: CDR1 MGHRA, CDR2 YSYEKL. V was trimmed by 7 bases and J by 3 bases, leaving 12 bases between them. The CDR3 nucleotides read TGCGCCAGCACCCGCTCCATCGCTAATGAAAAACTGTTTTTT. This sequence encodes CASTRSIANEKLFF.

The CDR3 region is CAISESAGGFDPYGYTF. CDR3 DNA: TGTGCCATCAGTGAGTCTGCGGGGGGGTTCGACCCCTATGGCTACACCTTC. The genes are TRBV10-3 and TRBJ1-2; D perhaps matches TRBD1 (5 bases). Germline assignment: CDR1 ENHRY and CDR2 SYGVKD. The ends were cut back, 0 bases at V and 4 bases at J, with 18 bases in the middle. CDR3 length: 17 residues.

This chain joins TRBV5-1 and TRBJ2-5, with 7 bases fitting TRBD2. The CDR3 is 16 amino acids. After removal of 2 bases from V and 3 bases from J, the junction contained 10 bases not matched to a gene. In germline, CDR1 is SGHRS, CDR2 YFSETQ. For the CDR3, the DNA is TGCGCCAGCAGCTTCGGACTAGGCCCGGCAAAAGAGACCCAGTACTTC. Translating it yields CASSFGLGPAKETQYF.

This clone turned up a few times. This same CDR3 is encoded by further DNA sequences in the sample. The chain has TRBV6-5 and TRBJ2-3; perhaps TRBD2 as D (5 bases). The V end lost 0 bases, the J end lost 2 bases, and 9 bases lay between the germline ends. The CDR3 has 15 residues. Germline loops: CDR1 MNHEY, CDR2 SVGAGI. The CDR3 region is CASSYSSGSTDTQYF. CDR3 sequence (DNA): TGTGCCAGCAGTTACTCGAGCGGATCCACAGATACGCAGTATTTT.

V is TRBV9 and J is TRBJ1-1; D gene ambiguous. The germline V and J ends were trimmed by 0 bases and 4 bases, with 10 bases remaining between them. This CDR3 spans 14 amino acids. The germline gives CDR1 SGDLS, CDR2 YYNGEE. CDR3 region: CASSVEGRGTEAFF. Written as DNA, the CDR3 is TGTGCCAGCAGCGTAGAAGGACGGGGCACTGAAGCTTTCTTT.

Only a few counts were recorded for this clone. The chain uses TRBV23-1 and TRBJ1-4; TRBD1 might be the D (6 bases). TRBV23-1 qualifies as an ORF whose function is uncertain. The CDR3 extends over 18 amino acids. V was cut by 2 bases and J by 9 bases, with 25 bases left in between. CDR3 coding DNA: TGCGCCAGCAGTCAACCAATCATACAGGGACCCCGCAGAAAAAAACTGTTTTTT. It is translated as CASSQPIIQGPRRKKLFF.

About this clone itself: Additional DNA sequences in this sample encode the identical CDR3. The gene calls are TRBV18 and TRBJ2-5, with D uncertain. V lost 1 base and J lost 1, with 1 base in between. This CDR3 region has 12 residues. Germline CDR1 is KGHSH and CDR2 is LQKENI. CDR3 nucleotide sequence: TGTGCCAGCTCACCACGCCAAGAGACCCAGTACTTC. This translates into CASSPRQETQYF. Filled out from reference TRBV18 and TRBJ2-5, the complete variable domain reads NAGVMQNPRHLVRRRGQEARLRCSPMKGHSHVYWYRQLPEEGLKFMVYLQKENIIDESGMPKERFSAEFPKEGPSILRIQQVVRGDSAAYFCASSPRQETQYFGPGTRLLVL.

V gene TRBV30 combines with J gene TRBJ1-6; D remains unclear. V lost 5 bases and J 4 bases, leaving 9 bases between the germline ends. Looked up from germline, CDR1 is GTSNPN and CDR2 is SVGIG (reference sequence). The CDR3 has 13 residues. The CDR3 sequence is CAWSLDYNSPLHF. CDR3 sequence (DNA): TGTGCCTGGTCCCTGGATTATAATTCACCCCTCCACTTT.

The chain uses TRBV7-2 and TRBJ1-2; D possibly corresponds to TRBD1 (5 bases). Germline CDR1 SGHTA, CDR2 FQGNSA. V was cut by 1 base and J by 8 bases, with 17 bases left in between. The CDR3 runs to 15 residues. The CDR3 DNA is TGTGCCAGCAGCTTAGGGGTGGGGCAGGGAGGAGGCTACACCTTC. Residues: CASSLGVGQGGGYTF.

The chain recombines TRBV7-9 with TRBJ2-7; a possible D gene is TRBD1 (5 bases). Per germline, CDR1 SEHNR and CDR2 FQNEAQ (reference sequence). The CDR3 spans 16 residues. Between the trimmed V and J ends, which lost 0 bases and 3 bases, there was a span of 15 bases. The CDR3 here is CASSLARKGSDYEQYF. CDR3 in DNA: TGTGCCAGCAGCTTAGCGAGAAAGGGGTCGGACTACGAGCAGTACTTC.

This clone has a handful of counts. This sequence joins TRBV7-2 and TRBJ2-1, with a possible D match to TRBD1 (6 bases). CDR1 SGHTA and CDR2 FQGNSA come from the germline V gene. The germline V and J ends were trimmed by 2 bases and 8 bases, with 7 bases remaining between them. The CDR3 is 12 residues long. The CDR3, as DNA: TGTGCCAGCAGCTTACAGGGGTATGAGCAGTTCTTC. This gives the protein CASSLQGYEQFF.

This clone showed up just a few times. The V gene is TRBV30, the J gene TRBJ1-2; tentative D call: TRBD1 (6 bases). The CDR3 is 13 residues long. Trimming stripped 5 bases from V and 8 bases from J, with 18 bases between. Germline assignment: CDR1 GTSNPN and CDR2 SVGIG (reference sequence). CDR3 sequence reads: CAWGPRGATGYTF. CDR3 DNA sequence: TGTGCCTGGGGGCCCCGGGGGGCGACGGGCTACACCTTC.